This T cell receptor beta chain appears in the sequencing data of a study of shared clonotypes between healthy human individuals. Whole-study findings and limits: Tissue TCR repertoires likely differ from these blood-only repertoires. When naive CD4 clonotypes were compared across a few donors, about 5% were shared.

The table came from immunoSEQ multiplex PCR; TCRdb's copy has only in-frame clones and leaves some out. The data contain nearly 1 million clones, over 60% of them singletons. Only a few counts were recorded for this clone. Its target is unknown. The length of the CDR3 is 13 residues. V shed 4 bases, J shed 6 bases, and the junction held 5 bases outside the gene matches. Germline CDR1 is SNHLY and CDR2 is FYNNEI. The source material was memory CD4+ T cells sorted from blood. Subset of the sample: CD45RA-negative fraction. This TCR derives from a man between 18 and 35 years old in good health. V and J are TRBV2 and TRBJ1-2; 7 nucleotides agree with TRBD1. The CDR3: CASSGDSKNGYTF. In DNA form, the CDR3 reads TGTGCCAGCAGTGGGGACAGCAAAAATGGCTACACCTTC.